The rows below give T cell receptor beta chains drawn from one sample of a study of shared clonotypes between healthy human individuals. Using immunoSEQ multiplex PCR, the repertoire was profiled, and TCRdb retains in-frame clones only, with some absent. The profile shows about 2.4 million clones, approximately 93% of them singletons. The sample consisted of naive CD4+ T cells from PBMCs. The receptors were sampled from a man between 18 and 35 years old in good health. Some clones in this sample may be carry-over from other donors' samples. Each CDR3 is given with its conserved first and last residue. Each record gives: clone size, D gene, V gene, J gene, CDR3 DNA, CDR3 protein. D genes are given only for firm matches. Expanded clones are given a class, and other clones once, few, many or no size at all.

>NA|NA|TRBV5-1|TRBJ2-3
TGCGCCAGCAGGACTACCGTCGGCACAGATACGCAGTATTTT
CASRTTVGTDTQYF
>NA|NA|TRBV5-1|TRBJ2-5
TGCGCCAGCAGCTTGCGGTCAGGGTCGGGGGAGACCCAGTACTTC
CASSLRSGSGETQYF
>NA|TRBD1|TRBV6-1|TRBJ2-5
TGTGCCATCTCCCGGGACAGGGCCCAAGAGACCCAGTACTTC
CAISRDRAQETQYF
>NA|TRBD1|TRBV10-3|TRBJ2-7
TGTGCCATCAGTGACCGGGACAGGGGTACTTTCGAGCAGTACTTC
CAISDRDRGTFEQYF
>NA|NA|TRBV27|TRBJ1-4
TGTGCCAGCAGTCCTGGGGCCGAGAATGAAAAACTGTTTTTT
CASSPGAENEKLFF
>NA|NA|TRBV9|TRBJ2-7
TGTGCCAGCAGCGTAGTCGGGGCTTCCTACGAGCAGTACTTC
CASSVVGASYEQYF
>NA|TRBD1|TRBV23-1|TRBJ2-1
TGCGCCAGCAGTCAATCCCCCATTGACAGGGGGTTAGGGGATGAGCAGTTCTTC
CASSQSPIDRGLGDEQFF
>few|NA|TRBV28|TRBJ1-1
TGTGCCAGCTCCCGGCAGAGGGCTGAAGCTTTCTTT
CASSRQRAEAFF
>NA|NA|TRBV28|TRBJ2-1
TGTGCCAGCAGTTTGGGTACGGGAGCCTACAATGAGCAGTTCTTC
CASSLGTGAYNEQFF
>NA|NA|TRBV5-4|TRBJ2-3
TGTGCCAGCAGCTCTGCCGGGGCGTCGGCTGATACGCAGTATTTT
CASSSAGASADTQYF
>NA|NA|TRBV19|TRBJ1-2
TGTGCCACCAGGACAGACCCCTCTAACTATGGCTACACCTTC
CATRTDPSNYGYTF
>NA|NA|TRBV5-4|TRBJ2-3
TGTGCCAGCAGATCCAAAGACAGAAGGGGCACAGATACGCAGTATTTT
CASRSKDRRGTDTQYF
>NA|NA|TRBV18|TRBJ1-1
TGTGCCAGCTCACCCCTCGTACAGCCGGGCACTGAAGCTTTCTTT
CASSPLVQPGTEAFF
>NA|NA|TRBV25-1|TRBJ2-2
TGTGCCAGCAGTGGAGGGGGGGACGGGGAGCTGTTTTTT
CASSGGGDGELFF
>NA|NA|TRBV10-1|TRBJ1-2
TGCGCCAGCAGGGGGGAGGAATGTAGGGGCGCCTATGGCTACACCTTC
CASRGEECRGAYGYTF
>NA|NA|TRBV4-1|TRBJ2-4
TGCGCCAGCAGCCTCCTCCAGGGGACCGACCTAGCCAAAAACATTCAGTACTTC
CASSLLQGTDLAKNIQYF
>once|NA|TRBV7-8|TRBJ1-4
TGTGCCAGCATGTACCGGGGTGAAAAACTGTTTTTT
CASMYRGEKLFF
>NA|NA|TRBV5-1|TRBJ1-1
TGCGCCAGCAGTTATATAACGGGCGCATCGGCGGAAGCTTTCTTT
CASSYITGASAEAFF
>few|NA|TRBV7-9|TRBJ2-4
TGTGCCAGCAGCCGCACGGGGATGGACATTCAGTACTTC
CASSRTGMDIQYF
>NA|TRBD2|TRBV5-1|TRBJ2-1
TGCGCCAGCAGCTTCCCTAGCGGGAGGAGGTCCTACAATGAGCAGTTCTTC
CASSFPSGRRSYNEQFF
>NA|NA|TRBV19|TRBJ1-5
TGTGCCAGTAGTATAGGGGGACGGCAGCCCCAGCATTTT
CASSIGGRQPQHF
>NA|NA|TRBV5-1|TRBJ1-1
TGCGCCAGCAGCTTGGAGCGGCTGAACACTGAAGCTTTCTTT
CASSLERLNTEAFF
>once|NA|TRBV5-1|TRBJ2-1
TGCGCCAGCAGCTTGCAAAAGGGGGGGACCAATGAGCAGTTCTTC
CASSLQKGGTNEQFF
>NA|TRBD1|TRBV28|TRBJ2-1
TGTGCCAGCAGTCAAGACAGGGGTGCCTACAATGAGCAGTTCTTC
CASSQDRGAYNEQFF
>few|TRBD1|TRBV5-1|TRBJ2-7
TGCGCCAGCAGCTTCACAGGGGGTACCCTCGAGCAGTACTTC
CASSFTGGTLEQYF
>once|NA|TRBV28|TRBJ1-4
TGTGCCAGCAGAACCGGACAGAGTAATGAAAAACTGTTTTTT
CASRTGQSNEKLFF
>NA|TRBD2|TRBV5-1|TRBJ2-1
TGCGCCAGCAGCGGACTAGCGGGAAAAAATGAGCAGTTCTTC
CASSGLAGKNEQFF
>NA|NA|TRBV18|TRBJ1-2
TGTGCCAGCTCACCTGACAGGCTTAACTATGGCTACACCTTC
CASSPDRLNYGYTF
>NA|NA|TRBV23-1|TRBJ1-2
TGCGCCAGCAGCCCCGCGGGGGGGGGCTACACCTTC
CASSPAGGGYTF
>NA|NA|TRBV19|TRBJ1-1
TGTGCCAGTAGTTCCACCCACAGGGCTTTGAACACTGAAGCTTTCTTT
CASSSTHRALNTEAFF
>few|TRBD1|TRBV2|TRBJ1-4
TGTGCATTTGGTAGGGGGCAATGGGAAAAACTGTTTTTT
CAFGRGQWEKLFF
>NA|NA|TRBV11-2|TRBJ2-1
TGTGCCAGCAGCCCGTTGGCGGGGAGCTCCTACAATGAGCAGTTCTTC
CASSPLAGSSYNEQFF